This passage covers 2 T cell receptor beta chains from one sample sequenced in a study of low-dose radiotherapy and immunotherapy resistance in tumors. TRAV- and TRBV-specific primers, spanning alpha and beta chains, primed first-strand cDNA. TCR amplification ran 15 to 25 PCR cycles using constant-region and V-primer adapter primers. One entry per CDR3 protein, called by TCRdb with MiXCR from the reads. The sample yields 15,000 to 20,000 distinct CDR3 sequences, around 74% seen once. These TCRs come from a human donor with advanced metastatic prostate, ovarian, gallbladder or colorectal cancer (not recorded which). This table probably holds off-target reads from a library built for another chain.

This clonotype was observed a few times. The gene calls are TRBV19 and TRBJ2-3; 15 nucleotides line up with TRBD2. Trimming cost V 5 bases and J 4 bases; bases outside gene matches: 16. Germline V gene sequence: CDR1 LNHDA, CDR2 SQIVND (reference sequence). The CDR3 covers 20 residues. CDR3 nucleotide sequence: TGTGCCAGTAGTCCCCGAGTCCCGACTGGGACTAGCGGGGGGTCAGATACGCAGTATTTT. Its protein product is CASSPRVPTGTSGGSDTQYF.

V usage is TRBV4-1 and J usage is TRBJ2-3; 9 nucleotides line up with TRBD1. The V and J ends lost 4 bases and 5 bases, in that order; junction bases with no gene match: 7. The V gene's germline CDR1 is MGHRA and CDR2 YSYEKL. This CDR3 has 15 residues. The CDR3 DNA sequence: TGCGCCAGCAGCCCCGTGGACAGGGGCCAAGATACGCAGTATTTT. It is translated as CASSPVDRGQDTQYF.